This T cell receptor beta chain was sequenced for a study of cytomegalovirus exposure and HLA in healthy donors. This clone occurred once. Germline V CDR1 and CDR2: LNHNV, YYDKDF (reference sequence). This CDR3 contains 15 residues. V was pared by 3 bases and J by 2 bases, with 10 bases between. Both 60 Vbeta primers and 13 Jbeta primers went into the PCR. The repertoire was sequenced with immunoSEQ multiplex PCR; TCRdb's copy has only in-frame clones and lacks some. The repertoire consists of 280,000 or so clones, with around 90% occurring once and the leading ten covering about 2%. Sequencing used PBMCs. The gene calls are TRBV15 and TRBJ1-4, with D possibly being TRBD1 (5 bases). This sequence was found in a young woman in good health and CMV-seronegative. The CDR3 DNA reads TGTGCCACCAGCAGGTCGCGGGGCACTAATGAAAAACTGTTTTTT. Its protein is CATSRSRGTNEKLFF.